This T cell receptor beta chain came from a study of blood T cell repertoires in COVID-19. Across the whole study: Italy, Spain and the United States were the sources of the convalescent and acute COVID-19 samples. PBMCs, B-cell-depleted T cells, or T cells provided the cDNA or gDNA that made up the material.

The CDR3 is 14 residues long. Individuals aged roughly 18 to 95 years were recruited from around 22 US areas. Original data processing: Cell counts per sample came from amplifying reference gene primers. This table comes from immunoSEQ multiplex PCR, and its TCRdb copy is limited to in-frame clones, with some not included. The DNA was the basis for D and trimming; V, J and clone size are from that table. The sample records some 270,000 clones, 85% being singletons. The chain has TRBV21-1 and TRBJ1-5. TRBV21-1 is designated a pseudogene. The clonotype comes from a woman between 45 and 60 years old who had been exposed to COVID-19. Sample: PBMCs or T cells enriched from blood (not recorded which). CDR3 DNA sequence: TGTGCCAGCAGTGTTCTCCGCGTCAATCAGCCCCAGCATTTT. As protein: CASSVLRVNQPQHF.